These 8 T cell receptor beta chains originate from one sample sequenced in a study of post-analysis software for immune sequencing data. Findings of the study overall: Several TRBV segments (TRBV5-6, TRBV5-1 and TRBV20-1 among them) occurred more frequently in patients than in controls.

The authors incorporated unique molecular identifiers into the TCR beta cDNA libraries. Each CDR3 protein is one row after TCRdb ran MiXCR on the PCR reads. The table shows a few hundred thousand distinct CDR3 sequences, with 39% occurring only once. No antigen has been assigned to these receptors. The sequenced sample was blood. Receptors were obtained from a girl aged 2 to 9 with multiple sclerosis.

V gene TRBV15 combines with J gene TRBJ2-3, with no clear D. CDR1 LNHNV and CDR2 YYDKDF come from the germline V gene (reference sequence). The CDR3 is made up of 12 amino acids. The V gene lost 4 bases and the J gene lost 5 bases, with 7 bases spanning the gap. The chain's CDR3 is CATSTGEDTQYF. DNA of the CDR3: TGTGCCACCAGCACCGGAGAAGATACGCAGTATTTT.

The rearrangement uses TRBV9 and TRBJ2-2; 7 bases are a match to TRBD1. This CDR3 is 15 amino acids long. J lost 5 bases, V lost 0 bases, and 4 bases had no gene match. CDR1 and CDR2 from the germline V gene are SGDLS and YYNGEE. CDR3 sequence (DNA): TGTGCCAGCAGCGTAGACGCCAGGGGGACCGGGGAGCTGTTTTTT. Translating gives CASSVDARGTGELFF.

This clonotype was seen only a few times. The V and J genes are TRBV5-1 and TRBJ1-3; unclear D gene. Per the germline V gene, CDR1 is SGHRS and CDR2 is YFSETQ. CDR3 length: 14 amino acids. V lost 2 bases to trimming and J lost 0 bases, with 6 bases between them. The CDR3: CASSFDISGNTIYF. The CDR3 DNA reads as TGCGCCAGCAGCTTTGACATCTCTGGAAACACCATATATTTT.

This chain connects TRBV18 to TRBJ1-5, with D tentatively TRBD1 (6 bases). CDR1 and CDR2 (germline): KGHSH, LQKENI. The CDR3 covers 13 residues. With 6 bases removed from V and 9 bases from J, the gap between germline ends came to 15 bases. CDR3 amino acids: CASSRGLTGPQHF. The CDR3 DNA is TGTGCCAGCTCTCGGGGGCTAACCGGGCCCCAGCATTTT.

This chain uses TRBV20-1 with TRBJ2-4, with 8 positions matching TRBD1. The CDR3 is 15 amino acids. CDR1 DFQATT and CDR2 SNEGSKA come from the germline V gene (reference sequence). J lost 1 base, V lost 3 bases, and 5 bases had no gene match. The CDR3 DNA reads TGCAGTGCTAGTAGGACAGGGCTCGCCAAAAACATTCAGTACTTC. Translating it yields CSASRTGLAKNIQYF.

At least ten counts were recorded for this clonotype. This rearrangement joins TRBV9 to TRBJ2-7, with TRBD2 as a possible D gene (6 bases). The CDR3 runs to 17 residues. V dropped 4 bases and J dropped 0 bases, with 20 bases sitting between them. Germline V gene sequence: CDR1 SGDLS, CDR2 YYNGEE. The CDR3 protein is CASSSYSGGGLSYEQYF. Written as DNA, the CDR3 is TGTGCCAGCAGCTCCTACTCCGGGGGAGGTCTCTCCTACGAGCAGTACTTC.

There are a few counts of this clonotype. V is TRBV9 and J is TRBJ2-7, with 8 bases that match TRBD2. The DNA end is a closer match to TRBJ2-5, so the J assignment may be wrong. Germline V gene data show CDR1 as SGDLS and CDR2 as YYNGEE. The CDR3 is 15 amino acids. The CDR3 bases are TGTGCCAGCAGCGAACTCGGGGGGGGGCAAGAGACCCAGTACTTC. This sequence encodes CASSELGGGQETQYF.

The table lists this clonotype with a few counts. The chain has TRBV14 and TRBJ2-7; TRBD1 matches 8 bases. V shed 1 base, J shed 3 bases, and the junction held 5 bases outside the gene matches. This CDR3 contains 15 residues. Germline V gene data show CDR1 as SGHDN and CDR2 as FVKESK. CDR3 sequence (DNA): TGTGCCAGCAGCCAAGCCGGGACAGGCCTCTACGAGCAGTACTTC. Protein: CASSQAGTGLYEQYF. Full variable domain (remainder filled in from reference TRBV14 and TRBJ2-7): EAGVTQFPSHSVIEKGQTVTLRCDPISGHDNLYWYRRVMGKEIKFLLHFVKESKQDESGMPNNRFLAERTGGTYSTLKVQPAELEDSGVYFCASSQAGTGLYEQYFGPGTRLTVT.